The text below deals with one T cell receptor (beta chain). The sample is drawn from a study of blood T cell repertoires in COVID-19. Study-wide context: The United States, Italy and Spain supplied acute and convalescent COVID-19 samples.

In the original workflow: Amplification of reference gene primers provided the estimated nucleated cell counts. The data were produced by immunoSEQ multiplex PCR, yet TCRdb's version contains in-frame clones alone and is incomplete. That table is the source of V, J and clone size, and D and trimming were worked out from the DNA. The sample consists of more than 250,000 clones, about nine tenths of them appearing once. Participants, about 18 to 90 years old, spanned approximately 25 US areas. Each recovered donor of Cohort 3 presented with two negative PCRs, clearance, or symptom resolution. The specimen was PBMCs or T cells enriched from blood (not recorded which). The clonotype was recovered from a woman aged 18-29 years who had recovered from COVID-19.

The CDR3: CASSQHGEDTEAFF. The CDR3 nucleotides are TGTGCCAGCAGCCAACACGGTGAGGACACTGAAGCTTTCTTT. V usage is TRBV3-1 (or the pseudogene TRBV3-2) and J usage is TRBJ1-1; D unclear. Germline V gene data show CDR1 as LGHDT and CDR2 as YNNKEL (reference sequence). The CDR3 is 14 residues long. The V end was cut by 2 bases, the J end by 3 bases, with 10 bases between.